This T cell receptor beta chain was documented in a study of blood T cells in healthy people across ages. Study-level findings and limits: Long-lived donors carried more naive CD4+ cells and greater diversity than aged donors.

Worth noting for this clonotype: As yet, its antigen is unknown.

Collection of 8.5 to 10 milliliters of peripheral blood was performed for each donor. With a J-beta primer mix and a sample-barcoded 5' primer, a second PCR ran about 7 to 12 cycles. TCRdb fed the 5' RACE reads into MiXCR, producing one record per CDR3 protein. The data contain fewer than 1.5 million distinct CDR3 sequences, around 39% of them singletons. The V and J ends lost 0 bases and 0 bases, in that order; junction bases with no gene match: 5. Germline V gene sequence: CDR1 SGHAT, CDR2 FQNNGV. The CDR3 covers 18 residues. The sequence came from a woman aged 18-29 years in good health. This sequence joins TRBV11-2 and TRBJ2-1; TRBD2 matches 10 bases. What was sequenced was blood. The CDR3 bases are TGTGCCAGCAGCTTAGATGGGGAGCGGGAGGGCTCCTACAATGAGCAGTTCTTC. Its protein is CASSLDGEREGSYNEQFF.